The present T cell receptor (beta chain) was sequenced within a study of blood T cell repertoires in COVID-19. Study details: Whether acute or convalescent, the COVID-19 samples came from the United States, Italy and Spain. T cells, B-cell-depleted T cells, or PBMCs provided the cDNA or gDNA that served as material.

In the original workflow: Counts of nucleated cells, estimated from reference gene primer amplification, were obtained. The table came from immunoSEQ multiplex PCR; TCRdb's copy has only in-frame clones and leaves some out. The V and J calls and clone size come from that table; D and trimming were worked out from the DNA. The sample holds about 78,000 clones, roughly nine tenths seen once. V shed 3 bases and J 2 bases; nucleotides not matched to a gene: 5. The CDR3 runs 15 residues. Germline V CDR1 and CDR2: LGHDT, YNNKEL (reference sequence). The sequencing input was peripheral blood. The chain links TRBV3-1 (or the pseudogene TRBV3-2) to TRBJ1-1, with 8 bases identical to TRBD1. The source is a man between 45 and 60 years old with active or convalescent COVID-19. The chain's CDR3 is CASSHHGTGNTEAFF. As DNA, the CDR3 is TGTGCCAGCAGCCATCACGGGACAGGTAACACTGAAGCTTTCTTT.